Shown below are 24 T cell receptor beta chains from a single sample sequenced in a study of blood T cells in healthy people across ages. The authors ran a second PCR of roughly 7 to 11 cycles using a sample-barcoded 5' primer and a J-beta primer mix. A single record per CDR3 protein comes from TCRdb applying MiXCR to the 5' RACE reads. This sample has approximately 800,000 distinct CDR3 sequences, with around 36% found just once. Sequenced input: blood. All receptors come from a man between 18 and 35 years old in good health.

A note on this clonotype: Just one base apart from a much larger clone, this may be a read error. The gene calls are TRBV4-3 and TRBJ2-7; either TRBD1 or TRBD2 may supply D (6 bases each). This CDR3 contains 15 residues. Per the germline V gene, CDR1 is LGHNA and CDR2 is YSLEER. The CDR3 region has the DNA TGCGCCAGCAGCCAAGAGGTGGGGGGCTCCTGCGAGCAGTACTTC. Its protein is CASSQEVGGSCEQYF.

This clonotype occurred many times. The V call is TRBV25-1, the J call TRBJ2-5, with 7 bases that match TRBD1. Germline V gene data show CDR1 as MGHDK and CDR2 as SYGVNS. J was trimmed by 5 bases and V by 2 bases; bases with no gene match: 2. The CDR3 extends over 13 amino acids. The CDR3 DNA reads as TGTGCCAGCAGTGAAGACAGGGCTGAGACCCAGTACTTC. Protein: CASSEDRAETQYF.

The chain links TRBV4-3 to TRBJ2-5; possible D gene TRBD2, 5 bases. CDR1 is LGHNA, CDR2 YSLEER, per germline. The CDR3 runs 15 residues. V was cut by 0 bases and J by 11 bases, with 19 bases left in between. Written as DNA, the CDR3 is TGCGCCAGCAGCCAAGATTCGGACTCAACCTGTGAGCAGTACTTC. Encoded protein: CASSQDSDSTCEQYF.

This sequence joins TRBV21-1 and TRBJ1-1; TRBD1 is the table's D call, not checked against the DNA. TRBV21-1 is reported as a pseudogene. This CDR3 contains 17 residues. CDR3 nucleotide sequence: TGTGCCAGCAGCAAAGCGGGGACAGGGCATTCGAACACTGAAGCTTTCTTT. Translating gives CASSKAGTGHSNTEAFF.

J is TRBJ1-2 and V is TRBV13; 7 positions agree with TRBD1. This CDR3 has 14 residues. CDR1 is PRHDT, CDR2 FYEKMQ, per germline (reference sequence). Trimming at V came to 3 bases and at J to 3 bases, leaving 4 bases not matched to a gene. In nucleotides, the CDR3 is TGTGCCAGCAGCTTGATGGGACAGTACTATGGCTACACCTTC. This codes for CASSLMGQYYGYTF.

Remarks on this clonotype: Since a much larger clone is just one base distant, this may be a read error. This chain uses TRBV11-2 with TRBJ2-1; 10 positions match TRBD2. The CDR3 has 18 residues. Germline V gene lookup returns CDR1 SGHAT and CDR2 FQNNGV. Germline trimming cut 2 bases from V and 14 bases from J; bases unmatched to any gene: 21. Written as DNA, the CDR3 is TGTGCCAGCAGCTTATTTCTAGCGGGGGACTCGGCGACGAAAATGAAGTTCTTC. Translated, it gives CASSLFLAGDSATKMKFF.

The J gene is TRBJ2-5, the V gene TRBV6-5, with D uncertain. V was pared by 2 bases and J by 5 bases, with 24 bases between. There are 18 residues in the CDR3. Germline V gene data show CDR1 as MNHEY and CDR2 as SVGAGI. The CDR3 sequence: CASSYPRPASYWRETQYF. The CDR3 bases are TGTGCCAGCAGTTACCCGCGCCCGGCATCCTACTGGCGGGAGACCCAGTACTTC.

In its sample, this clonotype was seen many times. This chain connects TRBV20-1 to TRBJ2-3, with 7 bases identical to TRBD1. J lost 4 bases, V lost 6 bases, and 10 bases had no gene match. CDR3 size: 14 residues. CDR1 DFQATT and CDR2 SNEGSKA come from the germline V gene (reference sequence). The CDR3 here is CSARKGATADTQYF. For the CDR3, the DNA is TGCAGTGCGAGAAAGGGGGCGACGGCAGATACGCAGTATTTT.

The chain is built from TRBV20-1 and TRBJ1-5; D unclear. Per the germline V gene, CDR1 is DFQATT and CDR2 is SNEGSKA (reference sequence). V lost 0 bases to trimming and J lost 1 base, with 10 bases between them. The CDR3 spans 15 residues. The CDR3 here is CSARDRGGSNQPQHF. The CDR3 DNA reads TGCAGTGCTAGAGATCGGGGAGGAAGCAATCAGCCCCAGCATTTT.

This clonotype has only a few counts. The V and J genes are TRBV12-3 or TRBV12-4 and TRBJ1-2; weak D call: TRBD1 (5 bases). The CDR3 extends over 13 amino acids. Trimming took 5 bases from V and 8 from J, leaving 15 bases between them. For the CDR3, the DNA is TGTGCCAGCAGTCGTGAGGGGATGACGGGCTACACCTTC. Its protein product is CASSREGMTGYTF.

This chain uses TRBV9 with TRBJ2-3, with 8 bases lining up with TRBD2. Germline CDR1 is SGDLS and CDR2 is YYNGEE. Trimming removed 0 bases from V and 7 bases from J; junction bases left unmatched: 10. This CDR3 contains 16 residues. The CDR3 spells CASSVVSSGVAYTQYF. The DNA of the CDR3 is TGTGCCAGCAGCGTAGTCAGTAGCGGGGTTGCATATACGCAGTATTTT.

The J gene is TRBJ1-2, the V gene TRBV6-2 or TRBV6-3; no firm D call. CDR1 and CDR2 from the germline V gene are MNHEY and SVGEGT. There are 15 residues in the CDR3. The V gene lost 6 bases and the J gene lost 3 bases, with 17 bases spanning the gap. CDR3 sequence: CASRPIDTWDYGYTF. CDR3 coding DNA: TGTGCCAGCAGGCCAATAGACACCTGGGACTATGGCTACACCTTC.

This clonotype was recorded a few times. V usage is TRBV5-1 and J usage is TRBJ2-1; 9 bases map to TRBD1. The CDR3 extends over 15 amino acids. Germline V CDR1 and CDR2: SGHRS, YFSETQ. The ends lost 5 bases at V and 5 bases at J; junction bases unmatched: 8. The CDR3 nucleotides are TGCGCCAGCAGGAGTCGGGACAGGGAAAACAATGAGCAGTTCTTC. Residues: CASRSRDRENNEQFF.

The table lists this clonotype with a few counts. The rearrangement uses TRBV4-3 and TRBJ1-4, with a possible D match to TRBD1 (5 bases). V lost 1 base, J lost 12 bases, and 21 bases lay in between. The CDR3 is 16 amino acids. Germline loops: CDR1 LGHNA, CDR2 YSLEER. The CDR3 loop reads CASSQGSGARRLELFF. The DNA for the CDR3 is TGCGCCAGCAGCCAAGGTTCCGGGGCCCGACGCTTAGAACTGTTTTTT.

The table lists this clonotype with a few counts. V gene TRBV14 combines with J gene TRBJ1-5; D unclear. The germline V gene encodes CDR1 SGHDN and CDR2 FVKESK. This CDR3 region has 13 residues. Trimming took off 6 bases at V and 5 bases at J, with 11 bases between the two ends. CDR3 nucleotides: TGTGCCAGCAGTAAGGGCAGTTATCAGCCCCAGCATTTT. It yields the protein CASSKGSYQPQHF.

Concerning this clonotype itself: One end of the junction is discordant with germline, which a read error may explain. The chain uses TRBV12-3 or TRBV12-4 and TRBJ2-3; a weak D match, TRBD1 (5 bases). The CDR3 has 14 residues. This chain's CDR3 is CASSPLVTTDMQYF. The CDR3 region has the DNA TGTGCCAGCAGCCCCTTGGTGACGACAGATATGCAGTATTTT.

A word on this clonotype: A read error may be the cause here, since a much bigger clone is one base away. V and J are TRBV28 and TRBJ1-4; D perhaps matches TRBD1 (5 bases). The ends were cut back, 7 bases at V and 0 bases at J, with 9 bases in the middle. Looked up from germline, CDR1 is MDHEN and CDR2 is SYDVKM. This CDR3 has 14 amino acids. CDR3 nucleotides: TGTGCCAGCACCCTGACAGCAACTAATGAAAAACTGTTTTTT. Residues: CASTLTATNEKLFF. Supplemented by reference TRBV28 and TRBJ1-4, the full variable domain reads DVKVTQSSRYLVKRTGEKVFLECVQDMDHENMFWYRQDPGLGLRLIYFSYDVKMKEKGDIPEGYSVSREKKERFSLILESASTNQTSMYLCASTLTATNEKLFFGSGTQLSVL.

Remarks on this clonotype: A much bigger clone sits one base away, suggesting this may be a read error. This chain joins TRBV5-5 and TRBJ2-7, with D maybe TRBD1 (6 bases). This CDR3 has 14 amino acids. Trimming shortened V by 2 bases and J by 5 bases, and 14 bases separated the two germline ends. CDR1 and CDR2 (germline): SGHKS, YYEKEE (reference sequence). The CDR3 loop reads CASSLRTATNEQYF. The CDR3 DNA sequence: TGTGCCAGCAGCTTACGGACAGCCACCAACGAGCAGTACTTC.

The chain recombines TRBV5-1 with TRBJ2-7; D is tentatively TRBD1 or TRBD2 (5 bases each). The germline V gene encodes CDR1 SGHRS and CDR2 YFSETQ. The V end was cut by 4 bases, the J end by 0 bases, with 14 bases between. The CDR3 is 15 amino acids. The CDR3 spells CASSPGRKSSYEQYF. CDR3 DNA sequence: TGCGCCAGCAGCCCGGGACGAAAGAGCTCCTACGAGCAGTACTTC.

The CDR3 is CSVVPWGPGQGQGQYF. The CDR3 nucleotides are TGCAGCGTTGTACCCTGGGGGCCAGGACAGGGCCAAGGGCAGTACTTC. This chain joins TRBV29-1 and TRBJ2-7, with 8 positions matching TRBD1. Germline lookup yields CDR1 SQVTM and CDR2 ANQGSEA. V trimming: 4 bases; J trimming: 9 bases; junction bases outside the gene matches: 20. The CDR3 consists of 16 residues.

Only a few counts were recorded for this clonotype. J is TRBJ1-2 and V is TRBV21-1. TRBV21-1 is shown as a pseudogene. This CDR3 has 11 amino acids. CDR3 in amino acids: CASSKGDGYTF. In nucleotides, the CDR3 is TGTGCCAGCAGCAAAGGGGATGGCTACACCTTC.

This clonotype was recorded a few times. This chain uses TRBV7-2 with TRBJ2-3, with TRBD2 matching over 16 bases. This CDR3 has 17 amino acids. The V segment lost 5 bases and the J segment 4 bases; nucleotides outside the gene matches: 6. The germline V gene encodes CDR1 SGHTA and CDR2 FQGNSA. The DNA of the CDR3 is TGTGCCAGCAGCCAGGGACTAGCGGGGGGGTGGGCAGATACGCAGTATTTT. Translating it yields CASSQGLAGGWADTQYF.

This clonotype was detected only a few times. The CDR3 region is CSARDRTSGGEGQFF. DNA of the CDR3: TGCAGTGCTAGAGATCGTACTAGCGGGGGGGAAGGGCAGTTCTTC. The rearrangement links TRBV20-1 to TRBJ2-1; 13 positions agree with TRBD2. V was clipped by 0 bases and J by 12 bases; unmatched bases: 8. Germline V gives CDR1 DFQATT, CDR2 SNEGSKA (reference sequence). The CDR3 extends over 15 amino acids.

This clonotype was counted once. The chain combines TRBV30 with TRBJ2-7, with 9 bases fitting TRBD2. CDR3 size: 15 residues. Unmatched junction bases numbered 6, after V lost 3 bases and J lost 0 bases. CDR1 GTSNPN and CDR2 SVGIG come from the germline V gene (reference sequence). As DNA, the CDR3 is TGTGCCTGGAGCCCCACTAGCGGGTTCTCCTACGAGCAGTACTTC. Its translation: CAWSPTSGFSYEQYF.